This T cell receptor beta chain derives from a study of T cell responses to AZD1222 COVID-19 vaccine. Findings of the study overall: Seropositive at baseline were only 5 or 6 AZD1222 recipients. Two AZD1222 administrations were followed by greater Spike-specific TCR breadth and depth.

Samples with a second dose at about 4 or about 12 weeks were pooled together. Points on this clone: Its target is not known.

Profiled with immunoSEQ multiplex PCR; TCRdb holds only in-frame clones, not every one. The data contain roughly 180,000 clones, about 93% of them singletons. Trimming at V came to 4 bases and at J to 4 bases, leaving 11 bases not matched to a gene. CDR1 and CDR2 from the germline V gene are SGHVS and FNYEAQ. This CDR3 spans 16 amino acids. The chain uses TRBV7-6 and TRBJ2-5; 8 nucleotides agree with TRBD2. This specimen consisted of peripheral blood, obtained 28 days after the second AZD1222 dose. This sequence was found in an adult who received the AZD1222 COVID-19 vaccine. The CDR3 spells CASSSAPPAGAETQYF. DNA of the CDR3: TGTGCCAGCAGCTCCGCCCCCCCAGCGGGGGCAGAGACCCAGTACTTC. The whole variable domain, filled in from reference TRBV7-6 and TRBJ2-5, reads GAGVSQSPRYKVTKRGQDVALRCDPISGHVSLYWYRQALGQGPEFLTYFNYEAQQDKSGLPNDRFSAERPEGSISTLTIQRTEQRDSAMYRCASSSAPPAGAETQYFGPGTRLLVL.